Each of the 8 T cell receptor beta chains below was sequenced from the same sample in a study of T cell responses to AZD1222 COVID-19 vaccine. Sequenced by immunoSEQ multiplex PCR; TCRdb stores in-frame clones only, minus some. The repertoire includes roughly 170,000 clones, 85% to 95% of them detected once, and approximately 1.5% sits in the top ten. The sample in question was peripheral blood, obtained 28 days after the second AZD1222 dose. The receptors originated from an adult who received the AZD1222 COVID-19 vaccine.

The rearrangement links TRBV3-1 (or the pseudogene TRBV3-2) to TRBJ1-2; 8 positions match TRBD1. CDR3 length: 14 amino acids. CDR1 and CDR2 from the germline V gene are LGHDT and YNNKEL (reference sequence). Trimming at V came to 1 base and at J to 4 bases, leaving 2 bases not matched to a gene. In nucleotides, the CDR3 is TGTGCCAGCAGCCAAGTCGGGACAGGCTATGGCTACACCTTC. Translation: CASSQVGTGYGYTF.

The chain recombines TRBV4-3 with TRBJ1-1; D is unresolved. Trimming shortened V by 1 base and J by 1 base, and 7 bases separated the two germline ends. CDR1 is LGHNA and CDR2 is YSLEER in the germline V gene. The CDR3 totals 14 residues. CDR3 residues: CASSQVRGNTEAFF. The CDR3 coding sequence is TGCGCCAGCAGCCAAGTTCGGGGGAACACTGAAGCTTTCTTT.

Points on this clone: One end of the junction is discordant with germline, which a read error may explain. The chain is built from TRBV7-7 and TRBJ2-7; 7 bases are shared with TRBD1. Germline CDR1 is SSHAT and CDR2 is FNYEAQ (reference sequence). The CDR3 runs 13 residues. CDR3 region: CASSLGTVYEQYF. CDR3 bases: TGTGCTAGCAGTTTGGGGACAGTCTACGAGCAGTACTTC.

The rearrangement links TRBV28 to TRBJ1-4, with 8 nucleotides matching TRBD1. The CDR3 consists of 16 residues. Germline V gives CDR1 MDHEN, CDR2 SYDVKM. With 6 bases clipped from V and 8 bases from J, the junction kept 14 bases outside the gene matches. This CDR3 is CASSSAGTGFDEKLFF. The DNA for the CDR3 is TGTGCCAGCAGCTCCGCAGGGACAGGTTTTGACGAAAAACTGTTTTTT.

The J gene is TRBJ2-2, the V gene TRBV2; no reliable D call. Trimming stripped 5 bases from V and 2 bases from J, with 9 bases between. CDR1 is SNHLY, CDR2 FYNNEI, per germline. There are 14 residues in the CDR3. CDR3 loop: CASSPYPNTGELFF. The CDR3 nucleotides read TGTGCCAGCAGTCCGTATCCTAACACCGGGGAGCTGTTTTTT.

This clone was recorded a few times. The chain links TRBV9 to TRBJ2-5; D is possibly TRBD2 (5 bases). The ends were cut back, 3 bases at V and 5 bases at J, with 14 bases in the middle. There are 14 residues in the CDR3. The germline V gene has CDR1 SGDLS and CDR2 YYNGEE. The CDR3 spells CASSAPRGRETQYF. In DNA form, the CDR3 reads TGTGCCAGCAGCGCCCCTCGGGGTAGGGAGACCCAGTACTTC.

The CDR3 nucleotides read TGCGCCAGCAGCCAAGATGTGGTGGGGTATGGCTACACCTTC. The encoded protein is CASSQDVVGYGYTF. The rearrangement uses TRBV4-1 and TRBJ1-2; D unresolved. The CDR3 has 14 residues. The germline gives CDR1 MGHRA, CDR2 YSYEKL. With 0 bases removed from V and 5 bases from J, the gap between germline ends came to 10 bases.

This rearrangement joins TRBV12-3 or TRBV12-4 to TRBJ2-1; D unclear. This CDR3 has 13 amino acids. V gave up 2 bases and J gave up 8 bases, with 10 bases separating them. CDR3 nucleotide sequence: TGTGCCAGCAGTTTAAACGGAGCGTATGAGCAGTTCTTC. It encodes CASSLNGAYEQFF.